One and the same sample provided the 32 T cell receptor beta chains below, sequenced in a study of T cell responses to AZD1222 COVID-19 vaccine. The assay was immunoSEQ multiplex PCR, and TCRdb's table has in-frame clones only and misses some. Here the sample spans some 150,000 clones, approximately 90% being singletons. Here the sequenced sample was peripheral blood, taken on day 0 of MenACWY control vaccination. These TCRs come from an adult in good health.

The CDR3 bases are TGTGCCAGCAGCCATTATTCGGGAGCCACAATATCTGAAGCTTTCTTT. Translation gives CASSHYSGATISEAFF. The chain couples TRBV7-8 to TRBJ1-1; D call uncertain. The germline V gene encodes CDR1 SGHVS and CDR2 FQNEAQ. This CDR3 is built from 16 residues. Trimming pared 5 bases from V and 6 bases from J, leaving 22 bases between.

The sample holds one count of this clone. The chain uses TRBV29-1 and TRBJ2-3, with D unresolved. V dropped 4 bases and J dropped 4 bases, with 9 bases sitting between them. CDR1 is SQVTM and CDR2 is ANQGSEA in the germline V gene. CDR3 size: 12 residues. The CDR3 coding sequence is TGCAGCGTTGTGATGGGGTCAGATACGCAGTATTTT. This encodes CSVVMGSDTQYF.

The J gene is TRBJ1-2, the V gene TRBV12-2. TRBV12-2 is a known pseudogene. The CDR3 sequence is 14 residues long. The CDR3 sequence is CASRLCPPRRGYTF. The CDR3, as DNA: TGTGCAAGTCGCTTGTGTCCCCCCCGTAGAGGCTACACCTTC.

The V gene is TRBV19, the J gene TRBJ2-1; D not certain. The V end lost 4 bases, the J end lost 10 bases, and 14 bases lay between the germline ends. The CDR3 is made up of 13 amino acids. Germline CDR1 and CDR2: LNHDA and SQIVND (reference sequence). CDR3 in amino acids: CASSTYTLGEQFF. For the CDR3, the DNA is TGTGCCAGTAGTACCTACACGTTGGGAGAGCAGTTCTTC.

The gene calls are TRBV24-1 and TRBJ1-2; 7 nucleotides align to TRBD1. The J segment lost 7 bases and the V segment lost 2 bases, leaving 9 bases of the junction unmatched. Germline V CDR1 and CDR2: KGHDR, SFDVKD. The length of the CDR3 is 15 residues. The CDR3 DNA reads as TGTGCCACCAGTGATTCTCACAGGGGAACCTTTGGCTACACCTTC. As protein: CATSDSHRGTFGYTF.

The V call is TRBV10-3, the J call TRBJ2-2; the D call may be TRBD1 or TRBD2 (5 bases each). Germline V gene data show CDR1 as ENHRY and CDR2 as SYGVKD. The V end lost 6 bases, the J end lost 2 bases, and 13 bases lay between the germline ends. The CDR3 is 15 residues long. The DNA for the CDR3 is TGTGCCATCAGACAATCGGGGCGTAACACCGGGGAGCTGTTTTTT. Its protein is CAIRQSGRNTGELFF.

The V call is TRBV7-2, the J call TRBJ2-1; 9 bases are shared with TRBD1. CDR1 is SGHTA and CDR2 is FQGNSA in the germline V gene. The CDR3 has 15 residues. With V trimmed by 4 bases and J by 7 bases, 8 bases remained unmatched. The CDR3 coding sequence is TGTGCCAGCAGCTCTCCGGGGACAGGGCAGAATGAGCAGTTCTTC. It specifies CASSSPGTGQNEQFF.

The chain recombines TRBV11-2 with TRBJ1-4; 8 nucleotides align to TRBD1. The CDR3 loop spans 14 amino acids. Unmatched junction bases numbered 1, after V lost 2 bases and J lost 5 bases. Germline CDR1 and CDR2: SGHAT and FQNNGV. The DNA for the CDR3 is TGTGCCAGCAGCTTAAGACAGGGGAATGAAAAACTGTTTTTT. Residues: CASSLRQGNEKLFF. Together with reference TRBV11-2 and TRBJ1-4, the CDR3 gives the full variable domain: EAGVAQSPRYKIIEKRQSVAFWCNPISGHATLYWYQQILGQGPKLLIQFQNNGVVDDSQLPKDRFSAERLKGVDSTLKIQPAKLEDSAVYLCASSLRQGNEKLFFGSGTQLSVL.

In DNA, the CDR3 is TGTGCCAGCAGCTCTGGCCTCCCCGGCTACACCTTC. Protein: CASSSGLPGYTF. The chain combines TRBV6-2 or TRBV6-3 with TRBJ1-2; D gene unclear. Germline CDR1 and CDR2: MNHEY and SVGEGT. The CDR3 loop spans 12 amino acids. V lost 6 bases and J lost 8, with 13 bases in between.

V gene TRBV5-1 combines with J gene TRBJ1-1, with D unclear. The V end lost 1 base, the J end lost 5 bases, and 12 bases lay between the germline ends. Germline V gene sequence: CDR1 SGHRS, CDR2 YFSETQ. CDR3 size: 14 residues. CDR3 DNA: TGCGCCAGCAGCTTGCGGTCAAGTGCGACTGAAGCTTTCTTT. Translated, it gives CASSLRSSATEAFF.

The rearrangement uses TRBV7-9 and TRBJ1-1; tentatively, D is TRBD1 (6 bases). CDR3 length equals 13 residues. The V end was cut by 6 bases, the J end by 4 bases, with 12 bases between. Germline V gene lookup returns CDR1 SEHNR and CDR2 FQNEAQ (reference sequence). The CDR3 region is CASSRDRSTEAFF. Written as DNA, the CDR3 is TGTGCCAGCAGTCGTGACAGGAGCACTGAAGCTTTCTTT.

This chain uses TRBV7-8 with TRBJ2-2; D not resolved. From germline, CDR1 is SGHVS and CDR2 FQNEAQ. Between the trimmed V and J ends, which lost 4 bases and 5 bases, there was a span of 17 bases. CDR3 length: 16 residues. DNA of the CDR3: TGTGCCAGCAGCTACGGTCCGGCTCGCCCTACCGGGGAGCTGTTTTTT. Amino acids: CASSYGPARPTGELFF.

This clone was detected once. V gene TRBV28 combines with J gene TRBJ2-7; a weak D match, TRBD1 (6 bases). From germline, CDR1 is MDHEN and CDR2 SYDVKM. With 0 bases removed from V and 2 bases from J, the gap between germline ends came to 8 bases. This CDR3 has 14 amino acids. The CDR3 DNA reads TGTGCCAGCAGTTTATGGGGGGCGGCCTACGAGCAGTACTTC. Translation gives CASSLWGAAYEQYF.

The rearrangement joins TRBV11-2 to TRBJ1-1; no definite D call. Germline V gives CDR1 SGHAT, CDR2 FQNNGV. Trimming took off 1 base at V and 4 bases at J, with 13 bases between the two ends. The CDR3 has 15 residues. The CDR3 sequence is CASSLAGLESTEAFF. The CDR3 region has the DNA TGTGCCAGCAGCTTAGCGGGTTTAGAGAGCACTGAAGCTTTCTTT.

The chain joins TRBV24-1 to TRBJ1-2; 8 bases are shared with TRBD1. CDR3 length equals 15 residues. Germline CDR1 KGHDR, CDR2 SFDVKD. J was trimmed by 5 bases and V by 1 base; bases with no gene match: 5. The CDR3 sequence is CATSDFDRGRYGYTF. The CDR3 nucleotides read TGTGCCACCAGTGATTTCGACAGGGGCCGTTATGGCTACACCTTC.

This clone was observed a few times. V is TRBV6-5 and J is TRBJ2-5; 7 bases match TRBD1. Trimming at V came to 8 bases and at J to 7 bases, leaving 13 bases not matched to a gene. CDR3 length: 14 residues. CDR1 is MNHEY and CDR2 is SVGAGI in the germline V gene. The CDR3 loop is CASRNTGEWRTQYF. Here the CDR3 DNA reads TGTGCCAGCCGTAATACAGGGGAGTGGAGGACCCAGTACTTC.

The V call is TRBV2, the J call TRBJ1-6; perhaps TRBD1 as D (6 bases). The CDR3 contains 15 residues. From germline, CDR1 is SNHLY and CDR2 FYNNEI. Between the trimmed V and J ends, which lost 3 bases and 5 bases, there was a span of 11 bases. The CDR3 DNA is TGTGCCAGCAGTGATAAGCAGGGGCATAATTCACCCCTCCACTTT. Its protein is CASSDKQGHNSPLHF.

V is TRBV7-9 and J is TRBJ1-2; D perhaps matches TRBD1 (5 bases). V lost 5 bases and J lost 8, with 12 bases in between. Germline values: CDR1 SEHNR, CDR2 FQNEAQ (reference sequence). The CDR3 is 12 residues long. This chain's CDR3 is CASSPDRSGYTF. CDR3 nucleotide sequence: TGTGCCAGCAGCCCTGACAGATCGGGCTACACCTTC.

The J gene is TRBJ1-1, the V gene TRBV18; 8 bases are shared with TRBD1. Germline CDR1 KGHSH, CDR2 LQKENI. The CDR3 is 16 amino acids. The V gene end was trimmed by 2 bases and the J gene end by 7 bases; junction bases not matched to a gene: 12. CDR3 sequence (DNA): TGTGCCAGCTCACCAATACAGGGGGTGGTTTCAGGTGAAGCTTTCTTT. It translates to CASSPIQGVVSGEAFF.

This chain joins TRBV7-2 and TRBJ1-3; a weak D match, TRBD1 (5 bases). From germline, CDR1 is SGHTA and CDR2 FQGNSA. Trimming removed 8 bases at V and 2 bases at J, with 13 bases between. This CDR3 has 14 residues. This CDR3 reads CASGRGETGNTIYF. The CDR3 bases are TGTGCCAGCGGGCGAGGGGAGACTGGAAACACCATATATTTT.

The chain employs TRBV12-3 or TRBV12-4 and TRBJ1-2; D perhaps matches TRBD1 (5 bases). V lost 4 bases to trimming and J lost 3 bases, with 9 bases between them. The CDR3 spans 13 residues. This CDR3 is CASSYGADYGYTF. DNA for the CDR3: TGTGCCAGCAGTTATGGGGCGGACTATGGCTACACCTTC.

The chain has TRBV6-2 or TRBV6-3 and TRBJ1-1, with a weak D call TRBD1 (5 bases). CDR3 size: 14 residues. V gave up 2 bases and J gave up 1 base, with 8 bases separating them. CDR1 is MNHEY and CDR2 is SVGEGT in the germline V gene. The CDR3 reads CASSYLGGNTEAFF. The CDR3 DNA reads as TGTGCCAGCAGTTACCTTGGGGGGAACACTGAAGCTTTCTTT.

J is TRBJ2-7 and V is TRBV3-1 (or the pseudogene TRBV3-2); 7 nucleotides align to TRBD1. This CDR3 has 18 residues. CDR1 is LGHDT, CDR2 YNNKEL, per germline (reference sequence). V was clipped by 6 bases and J by 2 bases; unmatched bases: 19. This chain's CDR3 is CASRPQGVKGPRTYEQYF. In DNA, the CDR3 is TGTGCCAGCAGGCCCCAGGGGGTGAAGGGGCCCCGAACCTACGAGCAGTACTTC.

The J gene is TRBJ1-4, the V gene TRBV5-1; perhaps TRBD1 as D (5 bases). This CDR3 spans 15 amino acids. Trimming stripped 0 bases from V and 6 bases from J, with 12 bases between. CDR1 and CDR2 from the germline V gene are SGHRS and YFSETQ. The CDR3 DNA follows: TGCGCCAGCAGCTTGGAGGGACGGCGTGATGAAAAACTGTTTTTT. It codes for CASSLEGRRDEKLFF.

The chain joins TRBV4-3 to TRBJ2-7; 8 bases fit TRBD1. Trimming at V came to 0 bases and at J to 3 bases, leaving 7 bases not matched to a gene. There are 16 residues in the CDR3. CDR1 and CDR2 (germline): LGHNA, YSLEER. This CDR3 is CASSQDPGDRIYEQYF. The CDR3 DNA sequence: TGCGCCAGCAGCCAAGATCCGGGGGACAGGATCTACGAGCAGTACTTC.

The chain is built from TRBV19 and TRBJ1-1; D may be TRBD1 (5 bases). The CDR3 extends over 14 amino acids. The V gene's germline CDR1 is LNHDA and CDR2 SQIVND (reference sequence). The ends were cut back, 7 bases at V and 1 base at J, with 13 bases in the middle. CDR3 in DNA: TGTGCCAGTATACCCGGGGGGAGGAACACTGAAGCTTTCTTT. It is translated as CASIPGGRNTEAFF.

The chain couples TRBV6-6 to TRBJ1-1, with D possibly being TRBD1 (5 bases). Trimming pared 2 bases from V and 5 bases from J, leaving 18 bases between. Germline values: CDR1 MNHNY, CDR2 SVGAGI (reference sequence). The CDR3 is made up of 16 amino acids. The CDR3 region is CASSYPAGTEGTEAFF. The CDR3 DNA sequence: TGTGCCAGCAGTTACCCCGCCGGGACCGAGGGAACTGAAGCTTTCTTT.

The CDR3 bases are TGTGCCAGCAGCTTAGCGCCGGGACAGATCTCCTACGAGCAGTACTTC. Protein product: CASSLAPGQISYEQYF. This chain uses TRBV7-2 with TRBJ2-7, with 7 bases matching TRBD1. The CDR3 is made up of 16 amino acids. Trimming cost V 0 bases and J 0 bases; bases outside gene matches: 5. Germline CDR1 reads SGHTA; CDR2 reads FQGNSA. The full variable domain, with the rest looked up from reference TRBV7-2 and TRBJ2-7, is GAGVSQSPSNKVTEKGKDVELRCDPISGHTALYWYRQSLGQGLEFLIYFQGNSAPDKSGLPSDRFSAERTGGSVSTLTIQRTQQEDSAVYLCASSLAPGQISYEQYFGPGTRLTVT.

The count of this clone is one. The chain combines TRBV27 with TRBJ1-5; D is unresolved. CDR3 length: 15 amino acids. The V end was cut by 8 bases, the J end by 0 bases, with 14 bases between. Germline V gene data show CDR1 as MNHEY and CDR2 as SMNVEV (reference sequence). This chain's CDR3 is CASGITGYSNQPQHF. Written as DNA, the CDR3 is TGTGCCAGCGGCATCACGGGTTATAGCAATCAGCCCCAGCATTTT.

The chain couples TRBV5-1 to TRBJ2-7; D possibly uses TRBD1 or TRBD2 (5 bases each). CDR1 and CDR2 (germline): SGHRS, YFSETQ. V was clipped by 3 bases and J by 3 bases, with 19 bases between them. The CDR3 length is 16 residues. The CDR3 sequence: CASSSIRDRLNYEQYF. CDR3 DNA sequence: TGCGCCAGCAGCTCCATCCGGGACCGACTGAACTACGAGCAGTACTTC.

The chain couples TRBV30 to TRBJ2-6; no firm D call. Trimming pared 1 base from V and 0 bases from J, leaving 10 bases between. The germline V gene encodes CDR1 GTSNPN and CDR2 SVGIG (reference sequence). The CDR3 is made up of 16 amino acids. Here the CDR3 reads CAWSDNRISGANVLTF. The CDR3 DNA reads as TGTGCCTGGAGTGATAATAGGATCTCTGGGGCCAACGTCCTGACTTTC.

The chain couples TRBV7-9 to TRBJ1-3, with D tentatively TRBD1 (6 bases). CDR1 and CDR2 from the germline V gene are SEHNR and FQNEAQ (reference sequence). The CDR3 loop spans 19 amino acids. V gave up 1 base and J gave up 0 bases, with 19 bases separating them. The CDR3, as DNA: TGTGCCAGCAGCTTAGTTCAGGGGTTGGGAACCAACTCTGGAAACACCATATATTTT. It yields the protein CASSLVQGLGTNSGNTIYF.